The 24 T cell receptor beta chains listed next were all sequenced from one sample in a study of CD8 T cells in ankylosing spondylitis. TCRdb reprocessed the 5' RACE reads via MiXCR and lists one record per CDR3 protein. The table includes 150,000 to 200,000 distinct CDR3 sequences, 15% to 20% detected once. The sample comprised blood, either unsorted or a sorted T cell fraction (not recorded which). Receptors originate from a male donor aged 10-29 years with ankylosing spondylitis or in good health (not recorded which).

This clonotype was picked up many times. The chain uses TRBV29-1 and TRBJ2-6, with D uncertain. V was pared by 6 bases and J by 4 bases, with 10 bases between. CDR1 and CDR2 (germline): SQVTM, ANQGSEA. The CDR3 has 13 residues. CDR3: CSVYVHGANVLTF. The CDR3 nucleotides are TGCAGCGTGTACGTCCACGGGGCCAACGTCCTGACTTTC.

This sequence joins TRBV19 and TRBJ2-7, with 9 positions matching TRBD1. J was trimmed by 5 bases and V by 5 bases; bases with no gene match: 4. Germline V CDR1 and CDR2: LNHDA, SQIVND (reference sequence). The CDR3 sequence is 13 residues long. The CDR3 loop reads CASSRDRDNEQYF. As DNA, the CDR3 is TGTGCCAGTAGTCGGGACAGGGACAACGAGCAGTACTTC.

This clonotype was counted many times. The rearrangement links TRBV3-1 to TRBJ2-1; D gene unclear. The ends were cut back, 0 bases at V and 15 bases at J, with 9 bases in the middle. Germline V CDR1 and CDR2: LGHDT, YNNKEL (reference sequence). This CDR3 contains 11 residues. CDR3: CASSQERKRFF. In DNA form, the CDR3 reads TGTGCCAGCAGCCAAGAGCGGAAGCGGTTCTTC.

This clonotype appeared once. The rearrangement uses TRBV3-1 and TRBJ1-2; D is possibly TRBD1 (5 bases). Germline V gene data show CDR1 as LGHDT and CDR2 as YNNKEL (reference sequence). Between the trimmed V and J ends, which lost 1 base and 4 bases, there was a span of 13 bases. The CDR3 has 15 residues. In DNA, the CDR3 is TGTGCCAGCAGCCAAGCTGGAGGGACGAGCTATGGCTACACCTTC. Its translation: CASSQAGGTSYGYTF.

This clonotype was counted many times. CDR3 DNA sequence: TGTGCCCTCCGGGATACAGATACGCAGTATTTT. This gives the protein CALRDTDTQYF. This chain links TRBV10-3 with TRBJ2-3; possible D gene TRBD2, 5 bases. Trimming stripped 11 bases from V and 3 bases from J, with 9 bases between. Germline V gene data show CDR1 as ENHRY and CDR2 as SYGVKD. This CDR3 spans 11 amino acids.

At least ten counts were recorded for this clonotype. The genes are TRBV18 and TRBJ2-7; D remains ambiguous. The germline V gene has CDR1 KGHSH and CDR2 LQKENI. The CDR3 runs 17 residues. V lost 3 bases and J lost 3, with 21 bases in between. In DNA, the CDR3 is TGTGCCAGCTCACCTGGACCGCGTTCACAAGTAATCTACGAGCAGTACTTC. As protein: CASSPGPRSQVIYEQYF.

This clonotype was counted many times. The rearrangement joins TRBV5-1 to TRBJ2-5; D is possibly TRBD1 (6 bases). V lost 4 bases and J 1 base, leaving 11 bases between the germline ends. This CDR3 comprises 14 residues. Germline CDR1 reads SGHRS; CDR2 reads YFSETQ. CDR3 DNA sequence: TGCGCCAGCAGCGATGGACAGTTCCAAGAGACCCAGTACTTC. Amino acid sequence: CASSDGQFQETQYF.

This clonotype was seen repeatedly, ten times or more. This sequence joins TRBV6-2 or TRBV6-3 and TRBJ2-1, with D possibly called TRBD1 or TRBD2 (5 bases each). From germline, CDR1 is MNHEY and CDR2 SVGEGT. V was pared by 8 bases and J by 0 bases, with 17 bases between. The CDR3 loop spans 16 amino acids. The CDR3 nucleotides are TGTGCCAGCGGGACGTGGCGCTCGAGCTCCTACAATGAGCAGTTCTTC. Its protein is CASGTWRSSSYNEQFF.

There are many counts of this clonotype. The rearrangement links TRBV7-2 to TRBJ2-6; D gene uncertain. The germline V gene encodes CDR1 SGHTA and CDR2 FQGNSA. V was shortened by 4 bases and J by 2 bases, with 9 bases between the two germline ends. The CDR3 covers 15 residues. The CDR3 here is CASSSLAAGANVLTF. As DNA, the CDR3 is TGTGCCAGCAGCTCCCTGGCTGCTGGGGCCAACGTCCTGACTTTC.

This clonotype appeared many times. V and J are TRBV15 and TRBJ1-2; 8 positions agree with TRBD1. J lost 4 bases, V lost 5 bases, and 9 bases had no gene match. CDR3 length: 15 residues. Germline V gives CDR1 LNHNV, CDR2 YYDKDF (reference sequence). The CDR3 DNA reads TGTGCCACCAGCGGACAGGGCAGAAGAAGCTATGGCTACACCTTC. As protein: CATSGQGRRSYGYTF.

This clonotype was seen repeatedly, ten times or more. Written as DNA, the CDR3 is TGTGCCAGTAGTATGGTCAGGGCGAACACTGAAGCTTTCTTT. Its translation is CASSMVRANTEAFF. The rearrangement joins TRBV19 to TRBJ1-1; TRBD1 is a possible D gene (5 bases). CDR3 length: 14 residues. V dropped 3 bases and J dropped 1 base, with 9 bases sitting between them. CDR1 LNHDA and CDR2 SQIVND come from the germline V gene (reference sequence). Full variable domain (missing parts from reference TRBV19 and TRBJ1-1): DGGITQSPKYLFRKEGQNVTLSCEQNLNHDAMYWYRQDPGQGLRLIYYSQIVNDFQKGDIAEGYSVSREKKESFPLTVTSAQKNPTAFYLCASSMVRANTEAFFGQGTRLTVV.

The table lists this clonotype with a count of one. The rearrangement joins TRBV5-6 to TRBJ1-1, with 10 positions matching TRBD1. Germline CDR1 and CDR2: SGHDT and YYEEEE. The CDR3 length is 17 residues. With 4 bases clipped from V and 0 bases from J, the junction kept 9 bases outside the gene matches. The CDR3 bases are TGTGCCAGCAGCACCCGGACAGGGGGGGTCATGAACACTGAAGCTTTCTTT. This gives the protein CASSTRTGGVMNTEAFF.

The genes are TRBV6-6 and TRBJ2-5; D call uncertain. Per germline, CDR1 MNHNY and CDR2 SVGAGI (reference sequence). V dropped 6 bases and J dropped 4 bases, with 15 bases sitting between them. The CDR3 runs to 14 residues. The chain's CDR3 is CASRSPLRPETQYF. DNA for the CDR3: TGTGCCAGCAGATCCCCCCTAAGACCAGAGACCCAGTACTTC.

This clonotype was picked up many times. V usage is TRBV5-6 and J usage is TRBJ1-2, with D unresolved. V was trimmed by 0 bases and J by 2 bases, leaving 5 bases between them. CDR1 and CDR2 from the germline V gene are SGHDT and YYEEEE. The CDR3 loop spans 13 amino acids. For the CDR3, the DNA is TGTGCCAGCAGCTTGGGTGGGAACTATGGCTACACCTTC. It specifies CASSLGGNYGYTF.

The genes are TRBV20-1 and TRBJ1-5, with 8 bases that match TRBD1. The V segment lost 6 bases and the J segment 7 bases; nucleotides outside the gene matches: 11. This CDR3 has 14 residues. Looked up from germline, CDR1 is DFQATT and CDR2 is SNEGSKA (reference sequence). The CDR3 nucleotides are TGCAGTGCAGGTGGACAGGGTAGTTTACAGCCCCAGCATTTT. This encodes CSAGGQGSLQPQHF.

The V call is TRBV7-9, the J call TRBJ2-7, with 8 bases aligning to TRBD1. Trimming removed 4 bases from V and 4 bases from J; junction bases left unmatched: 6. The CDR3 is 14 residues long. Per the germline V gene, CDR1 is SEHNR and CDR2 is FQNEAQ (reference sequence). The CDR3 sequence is CASSSGQGFYEQYF. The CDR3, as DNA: TGTGCCAGCAGCTCTGGACAGGGTTTTTACGAGCAGTACTTC.

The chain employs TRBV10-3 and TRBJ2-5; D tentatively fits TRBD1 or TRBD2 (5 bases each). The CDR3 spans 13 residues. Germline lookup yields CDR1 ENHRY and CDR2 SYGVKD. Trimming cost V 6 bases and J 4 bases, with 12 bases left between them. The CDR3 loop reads CAIRPRDRETQYF. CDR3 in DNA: TGTGCCATCAGACCCCGGGACCGAGAGACCCAGTACTTC.

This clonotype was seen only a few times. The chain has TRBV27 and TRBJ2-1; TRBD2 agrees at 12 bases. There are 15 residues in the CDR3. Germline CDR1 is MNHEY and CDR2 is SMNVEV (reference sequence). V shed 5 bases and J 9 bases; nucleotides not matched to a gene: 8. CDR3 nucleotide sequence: TGTGCCAGCAGTGGGTGGACTAGCGGGATGGGTGAGCAGTTCTTC. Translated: CASSGWTSGMGEQFF.

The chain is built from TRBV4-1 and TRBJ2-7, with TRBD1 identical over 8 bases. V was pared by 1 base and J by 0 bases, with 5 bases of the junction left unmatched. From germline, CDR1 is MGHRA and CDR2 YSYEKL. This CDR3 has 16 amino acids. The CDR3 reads CASSQGSGTGSYEQYV. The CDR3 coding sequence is TGCGCCAGCAGCCAAGGGTCGGGGACAGGCTCCTACGAGCAGTACGTC.

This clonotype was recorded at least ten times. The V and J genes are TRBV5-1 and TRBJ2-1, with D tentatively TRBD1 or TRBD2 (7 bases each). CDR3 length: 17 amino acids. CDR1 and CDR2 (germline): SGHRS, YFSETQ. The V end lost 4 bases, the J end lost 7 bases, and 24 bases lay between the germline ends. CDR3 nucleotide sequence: TGCGCCAGCAGCCAGGGGGTTGAAAGCGGGACGATGAATGAGCAGTTCTTC. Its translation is CASSQGVESGTMNEQFF.

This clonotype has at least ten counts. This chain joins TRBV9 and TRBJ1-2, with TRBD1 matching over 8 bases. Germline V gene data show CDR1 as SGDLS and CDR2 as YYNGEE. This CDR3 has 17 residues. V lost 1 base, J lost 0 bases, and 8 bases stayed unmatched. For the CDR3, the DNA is TGTGCCAGCAGCGTACTCAAATTGGGACAGGCTAACTATGGCTACACCTTC. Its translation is CASSVLKLGQANYGYTF.

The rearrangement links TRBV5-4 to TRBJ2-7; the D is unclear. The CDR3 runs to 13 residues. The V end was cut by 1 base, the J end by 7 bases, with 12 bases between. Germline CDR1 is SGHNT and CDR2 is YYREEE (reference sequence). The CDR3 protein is CASSLCTSLEQYV. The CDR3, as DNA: TGTGCCAGCAGCTTGTGTACGTCCTTGGAGCAGTACGTC.

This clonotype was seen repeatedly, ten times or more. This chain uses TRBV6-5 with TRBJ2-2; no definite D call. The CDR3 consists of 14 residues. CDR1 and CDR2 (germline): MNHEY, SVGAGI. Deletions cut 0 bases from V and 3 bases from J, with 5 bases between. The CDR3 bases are TGTGCCAGCAGTTACTCAGGCTACACCGGGGAGCTGTTTTTT. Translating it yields CASSYSGYTGELFF.

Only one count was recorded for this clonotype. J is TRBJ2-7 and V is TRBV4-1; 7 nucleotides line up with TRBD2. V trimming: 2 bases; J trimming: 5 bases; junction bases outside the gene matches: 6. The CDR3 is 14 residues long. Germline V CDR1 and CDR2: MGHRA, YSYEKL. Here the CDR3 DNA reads TGCGCCAGCAGCCAAATGATAGCGGGTCACGAGCAGTACGTC. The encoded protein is CASSQMIAGHEQYV.